Here is one T cell receptor (beta chain) with its context. The record originates from a study of PD-L1 blockade in urothelial cancer. Study overall: Blood analyses occurred 3 weeks (second dose) and 6 weeks post treatment start.

Each PCR had synthetic TCR analog templates added to it as a spike-in. The protocol was immunoSEQ multiplex PCR, while the TCRdb copy is restricted to in-frame clones and leaves out a portion. The sample consists of around 100,000 clones, approximately 90% of them appearing once. Time point: peripheral blood 6 weeks after treatment start. This specimen consisted of PBMCs, obtained around atezolizumab (anti-PD-L1) treatment. This receptor was taken from a man between 60 and 75 years old with urothelial cancer.

The CDR3 DNA follows: TGTGCCAGCAGCGTAACAGGGACCTACGAGCAGTACTTC. This gives the protein CASSVTGTYEQYF. This rearrangement joins TRBV9 to TRBJ2-7; tentative D call: TRBD1 (6 bases). This CDR3 contains 13 residues. V was pared by 1 base and J by 2 bases, with 7 bases between. Looked up from germline, CDR1 is SGDLS and CDR2 is YYNGEE.